This T cell receptor beta chain stems from a study of follicular helper T cells after annual influenza vaccination. Sequencing of TCRB used Survey level resolution. The table came from immunoSEQ multiplex PCR; TCRdb's copy has only in-frame clones and leaves some out. The sample includes several thousand clones, less than 85% seen only once; the top ten take 1.5% to 2%. V gave up 2 bases and J gave up 6 bases, with 14 bases separating them. This CDR3 spans 15 amino acids. Looked up from germline, CDR1 is SGDLS and CDR2 is YYNGEE. Time point defined: 2014-2015 season, 7 days after vaccination. The gene calls are TRBV9 and TRBJ1-4, with D uncertain. The source was CXCR5+ CD38- circulating T follicular helper cells from blood, collected 7 days after influenza vaccination. Subset denoted: circulating Tfh, non-naive CD4+CXCR5+PD-1+ (ICOS+CD38+ or ICOS-CD38-). The source is an adult who received the influenza vaccine. CDR3 loop: CASSVSGVYHEKLFF. CDR3 in DNA: TGTGCCAGCAGCGTTTCCGGGGTCTATCATGAAAAACTGTTTTTT.